The text below deals with one T cell receptor (beta chain). This specimen comes from a study of T cell changes during pregnancy in multiple sclerosis. The CDR3 is 16 amino acids. V lost 3 bases, J lost 8 bases, and 10 bases stayed unmatched. Germline V CDR1 and CDR2: SGHRS, YFSETQ. The protocol was immunoSEQ multiplex PCR, while the TCRdb copy is restricted to in-frame clones and leaves out a portion. The repertoire consists of 55,000 to 70,000 clones, with around 89% occurring once and the leading ten covering 1.8%. This clonotype originated in a female donor with multiple sclerosis, enrolled in a pregnancy study. The chain couples TRBV5-1 to TRBJ1-4; the match to TRBD1 covers 10 bases. The sample was peripheral blood, taken after pregnancy. CDR3 residues: CASSYSAGTGVEKLFF. DNA for the CDR3: TGCGCCAGCAGCTATTCGGCCGGGACAGGGGTGGAAAAACTGTTTTTT.